A selection of T cell receptor beta chains follows, all from one sample in a study of blood T cell repertoires in COVID-19. Generated by immunoSEQ multiplex PCR, the TCRdb table keeps only in-frame clones and is missing some. The sample has about 90,000 clones, more than 80% seen once. Sequencing was performed on peripheral blood. These TCRs come from a middle-aged man with COVID-19, enrolled during active disease. Both conserved end residues are part of each CDR3. D genes are given only for firm matches. Only part of the rows carry a size: once, few, many, or a class if the clone is expanded.

d_gene	abundance	v_gene	j_gene	CDR3nt	CDR3aa
TRBD1	NA	TRBV3-1/TRBV3-2	TRBJ2-1	TGTGCCAGCAGCCATGTCACCGGACAGGGGAGCAATGAGCAGTTCTTC	CASSHVTGQGSNEQFF
TRBD1	NA	TRBV5-1	TRBJ2-2	TGCGCCAGCAGCTTGGTATGGACAGGGGACACCGGGGAGCTGTTTTTT	CASSLVWTGDTGELFF
TRBD2	NA	TRBV4-3	TRBJ2-1	TGCGCCAGCAGCCAAGGGGCTAGCGGGGAACCCAGCTCCTACAATGAGCAGTTCTTC	CASSQGASGEPSSYNEQFF
NA	NA	TRBV21-1	TRBJ2-1	TGTGCCAGCAGCAAAAGTGGGACGGGACTAGCGGGGGGGCAGACCTACAATGAGCAGTTCTTC	CASSKSGTGLAGGQTYNEQFF
TRBD1	NA	TRBV7-9	TRBJ1-1	TGTGCCAGCAGCTTACCAAACAGGGGGCGAATGGAATCTGAAGCTTTCTTT	CASSLPNRGRMESEAFF
TRBD1	NA	TRBV18	TRBJ2-2	TGTGCCAGCTCGCTCGGACAGGGCGGTACCGGGGAGCTGTTTTTT	CASSLGQGGTGELFF
TRBD2	NA	TRBV5-6	TRBJ2-1	TGTGCCAGCAGCTGGCTTTCGGGACTAGCGTGGAATGAGCAGTTCTTC	CASSWLSGLAWNEQFF
TRBD1	NA	TRBV5-1	TRBJ2-1	TGCGCCAGCAGCTTGGCGGCAGGGGGCACCTACAATGAGCAGTTCTTC	CASSLAAGGTYNEQFF
NA	once	TRBV4-2	TRBJ1-4	TGTGCCAGCAGCCAAGACGGCGTGGCGGGTCAAAATGAAAAACTGTTTTTT	CASSQDGVAGQNEKLFF
NA	NA	TRBV27	TRBJ2-3	TGTGCCAGCAGTTTATTCCCCCGGGTAGCCGTCACAGATACGCAGTATTTT	CASSLFPRVAVTDTQYF
NA	NA	TRBV30	TRBJ1-6	TGTGCCTGGAGAGGGGGACGGAAGAATAATTCACCCCTCCACTTT	CAWRGGRKNNSPLHF
NA	once	TRBV29-1	TRBJ1-5	TGCAGCGTTGCCTACGGGCAGGGTCAGCCCCAGCATTTT	CSVAYGQGQPQHF
NA	NA	TRBV6-5	TRBJ1-2	TGTGCCAGCAGAACCGGACATTCTCTCTATGGCTACACCTTC	CASRTGHSLYGYTF
TRBD1	NA	TRBV10-3	TRBJ1-5	TGTGCCATCAGCCCCGGACAGGGGGGGAATCAGCCCCAGCATTTT	CAISPGQGGNQPQHF
TRBD2	NA	TRBV5-1	TRBJ2-1	TGCGCCAGCAGCCCCTCTGCGGGGGGCCTGCCTGAGCAGTTCTTC	CASSPSAGGLPEQFF
NA	once	TRBV11-2	TRBJ1-2	TGTGCCAGCAGCTTACCGGGGGGAGGCTACACCTTC	CASSLPGGGYTF
NA	NA	TRBV7-6	TRBJ1-3	TGTGCCAGCAGCCCTTCGGGGAGAAACACCATATATTTT	CASSPSGRNTIYF
TRBD2	NA	TRBV5-1	TRBJ2-3	TGCGCCAGCAGGAGGGCGGGGGGTCCAGATACGCAGTATTTT	CASRRAGGPDTQYF
NA	NA	TRBV5-6	TRBJ1-5	TGTGCCAGCAGCTTATATGGGAGTCAGCCCCAGCATTTT	CASSLYGSQPQHF
NA	NA	TRBV10-2	TRBJ1-2	TGCGCCAGCAGTGAGTCGGCAGGGTGGCTTGGCTACACCTTC	CASSESAGWLGYTF
TRBD1	NA	TRBV5-4	TRBJ1-5	TGTGCCAGCAGCTTGGGAGGGACAGGGAACAATCAGCCCCAGCATTTT	CASSLGGTGNNQPQHF
TRBD1	NA	TRBV6-2/TRBV6-3	TRBJ1-6	TGTGCCAGCAGTTACAGGAACCGGACAGGTTCATCGGGGTATTCACCCCTCCACTTT	CASSYRNRTGSSGYSPLHF
NA	NA	TRBV21-1	TRBJ1-5	TGTGCCAGCAGCAGACCAGGGGGCTGCAATCAGCCCCAGCATTTT	CASSRPGGCNQPQHF
NA	NA	TRBV7-3	TRBJ2-7	TGTGCCAGCAGTGATGACGACAGCTACGAGCAGTACTTC	CASSDDDSYEQYF
NA	once	TRBV9	TRBJ1-1	TGTGCCAGCAGCGACCAACCTACGGACACTGAAGCTTTCTTT	CASSDQPTDTEAFF
NA	NA	TRBV11-2	TRBJ1-4	TGTGCCAGCAGCTCTGATATGACCGGGGAAAAACTGTTTTTT	CASSSDMTGEKLFF
NA	NA	TRBV7-9	TRBJ1-1	TGTGCCAGCAGCTTAGACAGTAACACTGAAGCTTTCTTT	CASSLDSNTEAFF
NA	few	TRBV7-2	TRBJ1-1	TGTGCCAGCAGCACCAGAGGAGCGGGTACTGAAGCTTTCTTT	CASSTRGAGTEAFF
NA	NA	TRBV9	TRBJ2-3	TGTGCCAGCAGCGTAGGGACAGCAAACCAAGATACGCAGTATTTT	CASSVGTANQDTQYF
NA	NA	TRBV6-5	TRBJ2-5	TGTGCCAGCAGACACCGGGACTACCAAGAGACCCAGTACTTC	CASRHRDYQETQYF
NA	NA	TRBV7-3	TRBJ1-1	TGTGCCAGCAGCACAGGGCTGAACACTGAAGCTTTCTTT	CASSTGLNTEAFF
TRBD1	NA	TRBV9	TRBJ1-2	TGTGCCAGCAGCGTAGTGACAGGGTATGGCTACACCTTC	CASSVVTGYGYTF
NA	NA	TRBV15	TRBJ2-7	TGTGCCACCAGCAGATCCGGCGGGGTGCAGTACTTC	CATSRSGGVQYF
TRBD2	NA	TRBV6-2/TRBV6-3	TRBJ2-5	TGTGCCAGCAGTTACTCGATGCGGGGGGGCTTGGAGACCCAGTACTTC	CASSYSMRGGLETQYF
NA	once	TRBV15	TRBJ2-5	TGTGCCACCAGCAGTGGCAGGTTCGGGACCCAGTACTTC	CATSSGRFGTQYF
NA	NA	TRBV6-4	TRBJ2-1	TGTGCCAGCAGCCGGGAGGGGGCTACCGGCAATGAGCAGTTCTTC	CASSREGATGNEQFF
TRBD1	NA	TRBV7-2	TRBJ2-5	TGTGCCAGCAGCCCCGACAGGGTACCTTTGTCCCAGTACTTC	CASSPDRVPLSQYF
TRBD1	NA	TRBV5-4	TRBJ1-6	TGTGCCAGCAGCTCCTCACCGGGACAGCGATGGGATTCACCCCTCCACTTT	CASSSSPGQRWDSPLHF
TRBD1	NA	TRBV19	TRBJ1-1	TGTGCCAGTAGTTCGACAGGGGCGGAAACCTTTGCTGAAGCTTTCTTT	CASSSTGAETFAEAFF
TRBD2	NA	TRBV5-1	TRBJ2-1	TGCGCCAGCAGCTCCCGCCTAGCGGGGGCCTTGGGGCAGTTCTTC	CASSSRLAGALGQFF
TRBD2	NA	TRBV3-1/TRBV3-2	TRBJ2-5	TGTGCCAGCAGCCAAGACCGATCTAGCGGGGGGGCCGGGGAGACCCAGTACTTC	CASSQDRSSGGAGETQYF
TRBD1	NA	TRBV10-3	TRBJ1-1	TGTGCCGTGGCTGGAGACAGGGGAATGGGGAACACTGAAGCTTTCTTT	CAVAGDRGMGNTEAFF
TRBD1	NA	TRBV5-3	TRBJ1-5	TGTGCCAGAAGCCTTGGGACAGGGAGTCAGCCCCAGCATTTT	CARSLGTGSQPQHF
TRBD1	NA	TRBV9	TRBJ1-2	TGTGCCAGCAGCGTAGGGACAGGGGCGGGTGGCTACACCTTC	CASSVGTGAGGYTF
TRBD1	NA	TRBV7-9	TRBJ2-7	TGTGCCAGCAGCTCCGGACAGGGACATCACTACGAGCAGTACTTC	CASSSGQGHHYEQYF
NA	once	TRBV23-1	TRBJ1-1	TGCGCCAGCAGAATGACGGGTGAAGCTTTCTTT	CASRMTGEAFF
TRBD2	once	TRBV4-2	TRBJ2-7	TGTGCCAGCAGCCTTCTATTTGGACTAGCGGGATACGAGCAGTACTTC	CASSLLFGLAGYEQYF
TRBD2	NA	TRBV7-8	TRBJ2-3	TGTGCCAGCAGCTTAACCAGGCTAGCGGTCACAGATACGCAGTATTTT	CASSLTRLAVTDTQYF
TRBD1	NA	TRBV29-1	TRBJ2-6	TGCAGCGTTCGACAGGGCACTGGGGCCAACGTCCTGACTTTC	CSVRQGTGANVLTF
TRBD1	NA	TRBV5-1	TRBJ2-2	TGCGCCAGCAGCTACGGACAGGGTGGCGGGGAGCTGTTTTTT	CASSYGQGGGELFF
NA	NA	TRBV28	TRBJ2-7	TGTGCCAGTCGGGACTCCGTCCTCGAGCAGTACTTC	CASRDSVLEQYF
NA	NA	TRBV11-2	TRBJ2-3	TGTGCCAGCAGCCCGAGCACAGATACGCAGTATTTT	CASSPSTDTQYF
NA	NA	TRBV7-2	TRBJ1-3	TGTGCCAGCAGCTTAGGTCCGGGAACTTCTGGAAACACCATATATTTT	CASSLGPGTSGNTIYF
TRBD1	NA	TRBV5-1	TRBJ1-4	TGCGCCAGCAGCCCCCAAGGACAGGTTAATGAAAAACTGTTTTTT	CASSPQGQVNEKLFF
NA	NA	TRBV24-1	TRBJ2-2	TGTGCCACCAGTGATGAGGCTTTAACCGGGGAGCTGTTTTTT	CATSDEALTGELFF
TRBD2	NA	TRBV3-1/TRBV3-2	TRBJ2-3	TGTGCCAGTACCGGGACTAGCGGGGCCAGCACAGATACGCAGTATTTT	CASTGTSGASTDTQYF
TRBD2	NA	TRBV4-2	TRBJ2-1	TGTGCCAGCAGCCAAGATACTCTAGCGGGGGGGAGGTTCTTTTATGAGCAGTTCTTC	CASSQDTLAGGRFFYEQFF
TRBD1	NA	TRBV4-2	TRBJ2-1	TGTGCCAGCAGCCAGTTAGGACAGGGATACAATGAGCAGTTCTTC	CASSQLGQGYNEQFF
NA	NA	TRBV10-3	TRBJ1-3	TGTGCCATCACCAGAAATCCCTCTGGAAACACCATATATTTT	CAITRNPSGNTIYF